One and the same sample provided the 17 T cell receptor beta chains below, sequenced in a study of molecular identifiers for immune sequencing clone quantification. TCRdb reanalysed the PCR reads using MiXCR and keeps one entry per CDR3 protein. The sample holds about 510,000 distinct CDR3 sequences, around 23% seen once. The sequenced sample was naive CD8+ T cells from blood, with Jurkat cell RNA spiked in. The subset here: FACS-sorted CD8+CD4-CCR7+CD45RA+ naive T cells. The receptors derive from a human donor in good health. Some libraries in this study had Jurkat cell RNA spiked in.

Comment on this clonotype: A much larger clone lies a single base off, so this may be a read error. The J gene is TRBJ1-4, the V gene TRBV29-1, with 7 bases aligning to TRBD1. Germline CDR1 and CDR2: SQVTM and ANQGSEA. The ends lost 4 bases at V and 1 base at J; junction bases unmatched: 6. This CDR3 has 15 amino acids. CDR3 loop: CSVVGTERTNEKLFF. The CDR3 nucleotides are TGCAGCGTTGTGGGGACAGAAAGAACTAATGAAAAACTGTTTTTT.

In this sample, this clonotype turned up many times. The chain uses TRBV20-1 and TRBJ1-1; 7 bases map to TRBD1. V dropped 5 bases and J dropped 8; count of bases not matched to a gene: 2. This CDR3 comprises 10 residues. Germline V lookup: CDR1 DFQATT, CDR2 SNEGSKA (reference sequence). The CDR3 is CSALQGEAFF. CDR3 bases: TGCAGTGCTCTACAGGGGGAAGCTTTCTTT.

This clonotype was recorded at least ten times. V usage is TRBV27 and J usage is TRBJ2-7; weak D call: TRBD2 (6 bases). The germline gives CDR1 MNHEY, CDR2 SMNVEV (reference sequence). Trimming removed 6 bases from V and 2 bases from J, with 17 bases in between. The CDR3 is 15 residues long. CDR3 amino acids: CASSPDPEGPYEQYF. In nucleotides, the CDR3 is TGTGCCAGCAGCCCGGACCCGGAGGGGCCCTACGAGCAGTACTTC.

This clonotype was recorded at least ten times. V and J are TRBV7-6 and TRBJ2-7; possibly TRBD2 for D (6 bases). V lost 5 bases and J lost 2, with 19 bases in between. Germline-derived CDR1 and CDR2 are SGHVS and FNYEAQ. This CDR3 has 16 residues. CDR3 DNA: TGTGCCAGCAGCCCATCACACGTGGAGGGGACCTACGAGCAGTACTTC. This codes for CASSPSHVEGTYEQYF.

V is TRBV7-9 and J is TRBJ2-5; 10 bases match TRBD2. This CDR3 has 15 residues. V lost 5 bases to trimming and J lost 1 base; unmatched junction nucleotides: 4. CDR1 is SEHNR and CDR2 is FQNEAQ in the germline V gene (reference sequence). DNA of the CDR3: TGTGCCAGCAGCATTGAGCGGGAGGGCCAAGAGACCCAGTACTTC. It translates to CASSIEREGQETQYF.

To note about this clonotype: The missing conserved phenylalanine or tryptophan at the end of this CDR3 makes a read error likely. This chain links TRBV11-2 with TRBJ2-1, with 12 bases aligning to TRBD2. V shed 10 bases and J 0 bases; nucleotides not matched to a gene: 7. From germline, CDR1 is SGHAT and CDR2 FQNNGV. This CDR3 comprises 16 residues. CDR3 coding DNA: TGTGCCACCTCCGGGACTAGCGGGTTCTCCTACAATGAGCAGTTCATC. Amino acid sequence: CATSGTSGFSYNEQFI.

V usage is TRBV4-1 and J usage is TRBJ1-1, with D possibly TRBD1 on 6 matching bases. The CDR3 runs to 13 residues. Trimming stripped 4 bases from V and 6 bases from J, with 12 bases between. Germline CDR1 and CDR2: MGHRA and YSYEKL. The CDR3 bases are TGCGCCAGCAGCCGGCCAGGGGTGGCTGAAGCTTTCTTT. Protein: CASSRPGVAEAFF.

This clonotype came up a few times. The chain carries TRBV5-4 and TRBJ1-1; a weak D match, TRBD1 (6 bases). The CDR3 sequence is 13 residues long. Germline CDR1 reads SGHNT; CDR2 reads YYREEE (reference sequence). V gave up 4 bases and J gave up 10 bases, with 17 bases separating them. The CDR3 here is CASSPQGLPSAFF. The CDR3 bases are TGTGCCAGCAGCCCTCAGGGGTTACCGTCAGCTTTCTTT.

This clonotype was detected only once. A much larger clone differs from this one at a single base, so this may be a read error. This rearrangement joins TRBV6-5 to TRBJ2-7; 12 bases align to TRBD1. CDR1 and CDR2 from the germline V gene are MNHEY and SVGAGI. CDR3 length: 14 residues. CDR3 protein: CAGRGQGARYEQYF. The CDR3 DNA is TGTGCCGGCAGGGGACAGGGGGCGCGGTACGAGCAGTACTTC.

This clonotype was found many times. This rearrangement joins TRBV29-1 to TRBJ2-7; D possibly uses TRBD1 or TRBD2 (5 bases each). The CDR3 covers 13 residues. Per the germline V gene, CDR1 is SQVTM and CDR2 is ANQGSEA. Trimming removed 4 bases at V and 3 bases at J, with 13 bases between. The CDR3 sequence is CSVVGARSYEQYF. The CDR3 region has the DNA TGCAGCGTTGTCGGGGCCCGGAGCTACGAGCAGTACTTC.

This clonotype has a handful of counts. This chain connects TRBV6-5 to TRBJ2-2; TRBD1 aligns across 10 bases. Germline V gene lookup returns CDR1 MNHEY and CDR2 SVGAGI. There are 15 residues in the CDR3. Trimming at V came to 6 bases and at J to 7 bases, leaving 8 bases not matched to a gene. The CDR3 region is CASSPQTGGGGELFF. CDR3 in DNA: TGTGCCAGCAGCCCCCAGACAGGGGGCGGCGGGGAGCTGTTTTTT.

The genes are TRBV12-3 or TRBV12-4 and TRBJ2-3; no clear D. CDR3 length: 13 residues. Between the trimmed V and J ends, which lost 5 bases and 1 base, there was a span of 7 bases. In nucleotides, the CDR3 is TGTGCCAGCAGTGAGACGCGCACAGATACGCAGTATTTT. Translation: CASSETRTDTQYF.

The chain links TRBV18 to TRBJ1-4; D gene unclear. There are 15 residues in the CDR3. The V gene's germline CDR1 is KGHSH and CDR2 LQKENI. With 0 bases removed from V and 3 bases from J, the gap between germline ends came to 8 bases. The CDR3 nucleotides read TGTGCCAGCTCACCACCGGGGTCGGCTAATGAAAAACTGTTTTTT. It codes for CASSPPGSANEKLFF.

This chain joins TRBV7-2 and TRBJ2-1; 13 bases match TRBD2. The CDR3 consists of 19 residues. V lost 1 base to trimming and J lost 3 bases; unmatched junction nucleotides: 9. Germline assignment: CDR1 SGHTA and CDR2 FQGNSA. The CDR3 sequence: CASSLELAGGPGDYNEQFF. DNA for the CDR3: TGTGCCAGCAGCTTAGAACTAGCGGGAGGGCCAGGGGACTACAATGAGCAGTTCTTC.

Worth noting for this clonotype: At one end, the junction sequence differs from germline, possibly due to a read error. This chain uses TRBV7-2 with TRBJ2-7, with D possibly called TRBD1 or TRBD2 (5 bases each). The CDR3 runs 13 residues. CDR1 is SGHTA and CDR2 is FQGNSA in the germline V gene. CDR3 nucleotide sequence: TGTTCCAGCAGCTCTCCGGGACCTGACGAGCAGTACTTC. This sequence encodes CSSSSPGPDEQYF.

The chain employs TRBV7-9 and TRBJ1-4; D gene uncertain. This CDR3 has 16 amino acids. Trimming removed 2 bases from V and 2 bases from J, with 12 bases in between. Germline CDR1 SEHNR, CDR2 FQNEAQ (reference sequence). CDR3 coding DNA: TGTGCCAGCAGCTTAACCGCGTCAAGGACTAATGAAAAACTGTTTTTT. This encodes CASSLTASRTNEKLFF.

As regards this clonotype: A much larger clone lies a single base off, so this may be a read error. The chain uses TRBV5-1 and TRBJ2-7; D ambiguous. The CDR3 extends over 14 amino acids. Trimming took off 0 bases at V and 9 bases at J, with 16 bases between the two ends. Germline lookup yields CDR1 SGHRS and CDR2 YFSETQ. CDR3 coding DNA: TGCGCCAGCAGCTTGGCCATTTCAGGTCCCGGGCAGTACTTC. Residues: CASSLAISGPGQYF. Filled out from reference TRBV5-1 and TRBJ2-7, the complete variable domain reads KAGVTQTPRYLIKTRGQQVTLSCSPISGHRSVSWYQQTPGQGLQFLFEYFSETQRNKGNFPGRFSGRQFSNSRSEMNVSTLELGDSALYLCASSLAISGPGQYFGPGTRLTVT.